Shown below are 14 T cell receptor beta chains from a single sample sequenced in a study of tissue T cells after allogeneic stem cell transplantation. Time point indicated: mouse harvest day 7 after allogeneic transplant. The graft held 10^6 splenic CD5+ T cells and 10^7 T-cell-depleted bone marrow cells. Sequenced by immunoSEQ multiplex PCR; TCRdb stores in-frame clones only, minus some. The table shows 2,200 or so clones, with about 60% occurring only once. The sample consisted of liver tissue. These receptors came from a female BALB/c mouse given C57BL/6 T cells with graft-versus-host disease after an allogeneic hematopoietic cell transplant.

As to this clone: Any gene name here is a mouse gene name. The sequence runs out 1 residue before the end of the CDR3; the remainder is reconstructed from the germline J gene. The rearrangement uses TRBV12-2 and TRBJ2-7; D ambiguous. The CDR3 has 11 residues. Trimming removed 0 bases at V and 6 bases at J, with 5 bases between. CDR1 and CDR2 (germline): SGHLS, HYDKME. Incomplete CDR3 DNA: TGTGCCAGCTCTCTCACAGTTGAACAGTAC. The encoded protein is CASSLTVEQY. The entire CDR3 reads CASSLTVEQYF.

Remarks on this clone: The gene symbols are mouse symbols. The read stops 1 residue short of the end of the CDR3; the missing end is completed from the germline J gene. The chain couples TRBV24 to TRBJ2-1; 11 bases match TRBD2. With 5 bases clipped from V and 6 bases from J, the junction kept 6 bases outside the gene matches. Per the germline V gene, CDR1 is KGHTA and CDR2 is FRNEEI. The CDR3 is 15 amino acids. The CDR3 loop reads CASSITGGALAEQFF. The part of the CDR3 DNA that was read is TGTGCCAGCAGTATCACTGGGGGGGCGCTTGCTGAGCAGTTC.

A note on this clone: Genes and germline come from the mouse. The CDR3 loop reads CASSLLGGDTQYF. CDR3 bases read: TGTGCCAGCAGTCTCCTGGGGGGAGACACCCAGTAC. J is TRBJ2-5 and V is TRBV26; 8 bases align to TRBD2. The observed sequence ends 1 residue before the CDR3 terminus, with the missing tail filled in from the germline J gene. The V gene's germline CDR1 is KGHPV and CDR2 FQNQEV (reference sequence). The CDR3 contains 13 residues. The V segment lost 3 bases and the J segment 5 bases; nucleotides outside the gene matches: 1.

This clone has only a few counts. Any gene name here is a mouse gene name. The CDR3 DNA, read in part, is TGTGCCAGCTCCAGTCAGTCAAACACAGAAGTCTTC. It codes for CASSSQSNTEVF. The whole CDR3 protein is CASSSQSNTEVFF. The chain couples TRBV12-2 to TRBJ1-1; D not resolved. The CDR3 is cut off 1 residue early in the read; its end comes from the germline J gene. Germline lookup yields CDR1 SGHLS and CDR2 HYDKME. The CDR3 totals 13 residues. The V and J ends lost 4 bases and 0 bases respectively, with 8 bases between them.

This clone was counted a few times. Gene names are mouse gene names. Read data end 1 residue before the CDR3 end; the end is taken from the germline J gene. This chain links TRBV26 with TRBJ1-3; tentative D call: TRBD1 (5 bases). With 3 bases removed from V and 1 base from J, the gap between germline ends came to 7 bases. This CDR3 region has 14 residues. Germline loops: CDR1 KGHPV, CDR2 FQNQEV (reference sequence). CDR3 sequence reads: CASSLRDSGNTLYF. CDR3 DNA, as far as it was read: TGTGCCAGCAGTCTCAGGGACTCTGGAAATACGCTCTAT.

Regarding this clone: Gene names refer to mouse genes. The read gets to within 1 residue of the CDR3 end, and the germline J gene fills in the rest. This chain links TRBV12-1 with TRBJ2-5; possible D gene TRBD2, 7 bases. This CDR3 is built from 15 residues. CDR1 is SGHSN, CDR2 HYEKVE, per germline. V dropped 0 bases and J dropped 2 bases, with 11 bases sitting between them. CDR3 DNA, as far as it was read: TGTGCCAGCTCTCTCGAAGGGGGGCGCCAAGACACCCAGTAC. Translated, it gives CASSLEGGRQDTQY. The entire CDR3 sequence reads CASSLEGGRQDTQYF.

A note on this clone: The listed genes are named as in mouse. The CDR3 is cut off 1 residue early in the read; its end comes from the germline J gene. The rearrangement links TRBV16 to TRBJ1-1; D not resolved. V lost 3 bases to trimming and J lost 4 bases, with 9 bases between them. The CDR3 is 13 residues long. Germline V lookup: CDR1 SGHSA, CDR2 FRNQAP. CDR3 sequence: CASSFVGSTEVFF. Partial CDR3 DNA: TGTGCAAGCAGCTTCGTGGGTTCCACAGAAGTCTTC.

A remark on this clone: Mouse germline and gene names are used. The CDR3 goes on 1 residue after the read ends, and that part is filled in from the germline J gene. This chain uses TRBV12-2 with TRBJ2-5; D not resolved. This CDR3 has 13 amino acids. Germline values: CDR1 SGHLS, CDR2 HYDKME. V was cut by 3 bases and J by 0 bases, with 6 bases left in between. The covered CDR3 bases are TGTGCCAGCTCTTTCATTAACCAAGACACCCAGTAC. This encodes CASSFINQDTQY. The entire CDR3 is CASSFINQDTQYF.

As regards this clone: These gene names are mouse names. The CDR3 end is not reached by the read, which stops 1 residue before it; the germline J gene fills it in. V usage is TRBV12-2 and J usage is TRBJ2-3, with D perhaps TRBD1 (6 bases). V was cut by 4 bases and J by 0 bases, with 13 bases left in between. The germline gives CDR1 SGHLS, CDR2 HYDKME. This CDR3 region has 15 residues. CDR3: CASSPHRVSAETLYF. Incomplete CDR3 DNA: TGTGCCAGCTCCCCTCACAGGGTCAGTGCAGAAACGCTGTAT.

Points on this clone: Germline and genes: mouse. From the germline J gene comes the end of the CDR3, since the read stops 1 residue before it. V is TRBV3 and J is TRBJ1-3; D remains unclear. The V gene's germline CDR1 is SNHLY and CDR2 FYNGKV (reference sequence). CDR3 length: 14 amino acids. The V and J ends lost 1 base and 3 bases respectively, with 7 bases between them. CDR3 loop: CASSLGWVGNTLYF. The part of the CDR3 DNA that was read is TGTGCCAGCAGCTTAGGCTGGGTTGGAAATACGCTCTAT.

Remarks on this clone: Gene names refer to mouse genes. The read comes to an end 1 residue before the CDR3 does, leaving the germline J gene to fill in the end. The gene calls are TRBV23 and TRBJ1-3. The CDR3 covers 15 residues. Germline lookup yields CDR1 KGHTA and CDR2 FQNQQP. The DNA read from the CDR3 is TGCTCCAGCAGTCAATGGCGGGGGGCTGGAAATACGCTCTAT. Translation: CSSSQWRGAGNTLY. The CDR3 reads in full as CSSSQWRGAGNTLYF.

Turning to this clone: These gene names are mouse names. Coverage ceases 1 residue before the CDR3 finishes, and the germline J gene fills in the end. The rearrangement joins TRBV16 to TRBJ2-1; no reliable D call. V was clipped by 5 bases and J by 3 bases, with 8 bases between them. Germline V lookup: CDR1 SGHSA, CDR2 FRNQAP. The CDR3 runs 13 residues. The part of the CDR3 DNA that was read is TGTGCAAGCAGCCCCGGCACCTATGCTGAGCAGTTC. Its protein is CASSPGTYAEQF. The whole CDR3 sequence reads CASSPGTYAEQFF.

This clone occurred a few times. The germline and genes are mouse ones. The read stops 1 residue short of the end of the CDR3; the missing end is completed from the germline J gene. The rearrangement joins TRBV26 to TRBJ2-7; 8 nucleotides agree with TRBD1. The germline V gene encodes CDR1 KGHPV and CDR2 FQNQEV (reference sequence). This CDR3 has 12 residues. V lost 4 bases, J lost 5 bases, and 1 base stayed unmatched. The sequenced part of the CDR3 DNA is TGTGCCAGCAGTCCACAGGGGGATGAACAGTAC. Protein sequence: CASSPQGDEQY. The complete CDR3 reads CASSPQGDEQYF.

With respect to this clone: Genes and germline are mouse. The read finishes 1 residue shy of the CDR3 end, and the germline J gene is used to complete it. The chain couples TRBV26 to TRBJ1-1; D gene uncertain. CDR3 length: 13 amino acids. Trimming stripped 0 bases from V and 1 base from J, with 3 bases between. Germline V CDR1 and CDR2: KGHPV, FQNQEV (reference sequence). The CDR3 loop reads CASSLSGNTEVFF. Incomplete CDR3 DNA: TGTGCCAGCAGTCTGTCCGGGAACACAGAAGTCTTC.